The clone carrying this T cell receptor beta chain was observed at least ten times. Its antigen is unknown. This sample is part of a study of spatial heterogeneity in lung cancer. Study-wide points: Compared with follow-up, resection was when ubiquitous expanded tumor TCRs appeared in blood more.

Trimming shortened V by 6 bases and J by 3 bases, and 17 bases separated the two germline ends. The germline V gene encodes CDR1 MNHNY and CDR2 SVGAGI (reference sequence). This CDR3 region has 15 residues. A distinct unique molecular identifier was carried by each TCR cDNA molecule. TCRdb fed the 5' RACE reads into MiXCR, producing one record per CDR3 protein. The data contain about 11,000 distinct CDR3 sequences, about 4% of them singletons. Time point meaning: sample taken at primary tumor resection. Whole RNA from tumor, nontumor lung or frozen PBMC was sequenced unsorted. The gene calls are TRBV6-6 and TRBJ2-5, with D perhaps given as TRBD1 or TRBD2 (5 bases each). This specimen was PBMCs, taken at surgery. The sequence was obtained from a female donor with early-stage non-small cell lung cancer. The CDR3 here is CASRPYGAPKETQYF. CDR3 bases: TGTGCCAGCAGACCTTACGGGGCGCCCAAAGAGACCCAGTACTTC.